The T cell receptor (beta chain) described here comes from a study of Graves' ophthalmopathy and Graves' hyperthyroidism. Aged 18 to 65, hyperthyroidism patients had been newly diagnosed, with under 2 months' duration. For repertoire sequencing, the TCR beta CDR3 regions were amplified from RNA transcripts. First-round RT-PCR with HTBI primers preceded a second-round multiplex PCR. One entry per CDR3 protein, called by TCRdb with MiXCR from the multiplex PCR reads. This sample has 580,000 or so distinct CDR3 sequences, with roughly 40% found just once. The CDR3 loop spans 17 amino acids. With V trimmed by 6 bases and J by 1 base, 10 bases remained unmatched. Germline CDR1 and CDR2: MNHNS and SASEGT. Study-wide points: Most expanded thyroid clonotypes above 0.001 frequency also appeared in blood.

Concerning this clonotype: The antigen is unknown.

The origin of this receptor is an adult man with Graves' hyperthyroidism. The sample taken for sequencing was peripheral blood or thyroid tissue (not recorded which). The chain combines TRBV6-1 with TRBJ1-5, with TRBD1 matching 9 bases. Here the CDR3 reads CASSVRQGVMSNQPQHF. The DNA for the CDR3 is TGTGCCAGCAGCGTTAGACAGGGGGTAATGAGCAATCAGCCCCAGCATTTT.